The entry below describes one TCR beta chain. CDR3 length: 14 amino acids. Germline V gene lookup returns CDR1 SGHDN and CDR2 FVKESK. V lost 4 bases to trimming and J lost 7 bases, with 14 bases between them. This entry belongs to a study of blood T cell repertoires in COVID-19. Sequenced by immunoSEQ multiplex PCR; TCRdb stores in-frame clones only, minus some. This sample has over 150,000 clones; 83% occur once, and the top ten carry less than 10%. The chain is built from TRBV14 and TRBJ2-1; D perhaps matches TRBD1 (6 bases). This sequence originates from a woman in her sixties or seventies with COVID-19, enrolled during active disease. The sample was peripheral blood. This CDR3 is CASSLLTGLNEQFF. The CDR3 DNA follows: TGTGCCAGCAGCCTCCTAACAGGGTTGAATGAGCAGTTCTTC.